This TCR beta chain was observed in a study of OX40 agonist ivuxolimab in advanced cancers. Study observations and caveats: Relative to CD4+, CD8+ T cells held more expanded clones on average.

Regarding this clone: Its antigen is currently unknown.

The trim removed 4 bases at V and 8 bases at J, leaving 7 bases unmatched. In germline, CDR1 is MNHEY, CDR2 SVGAGI. The CDR3 extends over 14 amino acids. Sequencing used immunoSEQ multiplex PCR; TCRdb keeps in-frame clones, though not all of them. The sample carries 50,000 to 65,000 clones, 80% to 90% recorded once. The sequence came from an adult with an advanced solid tumor such as melanoma, head and neck, liver or kidney cancer. The source was CD4+ or CD8+ T cells sorted from blood, collected in a trial of the OX40 agonist ivuxolimab. The chain links TRBV6-5 to TRBJ1-2, with 10 bases that match TRBD1. The CDR3 DNA reads TGTGCCAGCAGTTCCGGGACAGGGGTTCGAGGCTACACCTTC. Translated, it gives CASSSGTGVRGYTF.